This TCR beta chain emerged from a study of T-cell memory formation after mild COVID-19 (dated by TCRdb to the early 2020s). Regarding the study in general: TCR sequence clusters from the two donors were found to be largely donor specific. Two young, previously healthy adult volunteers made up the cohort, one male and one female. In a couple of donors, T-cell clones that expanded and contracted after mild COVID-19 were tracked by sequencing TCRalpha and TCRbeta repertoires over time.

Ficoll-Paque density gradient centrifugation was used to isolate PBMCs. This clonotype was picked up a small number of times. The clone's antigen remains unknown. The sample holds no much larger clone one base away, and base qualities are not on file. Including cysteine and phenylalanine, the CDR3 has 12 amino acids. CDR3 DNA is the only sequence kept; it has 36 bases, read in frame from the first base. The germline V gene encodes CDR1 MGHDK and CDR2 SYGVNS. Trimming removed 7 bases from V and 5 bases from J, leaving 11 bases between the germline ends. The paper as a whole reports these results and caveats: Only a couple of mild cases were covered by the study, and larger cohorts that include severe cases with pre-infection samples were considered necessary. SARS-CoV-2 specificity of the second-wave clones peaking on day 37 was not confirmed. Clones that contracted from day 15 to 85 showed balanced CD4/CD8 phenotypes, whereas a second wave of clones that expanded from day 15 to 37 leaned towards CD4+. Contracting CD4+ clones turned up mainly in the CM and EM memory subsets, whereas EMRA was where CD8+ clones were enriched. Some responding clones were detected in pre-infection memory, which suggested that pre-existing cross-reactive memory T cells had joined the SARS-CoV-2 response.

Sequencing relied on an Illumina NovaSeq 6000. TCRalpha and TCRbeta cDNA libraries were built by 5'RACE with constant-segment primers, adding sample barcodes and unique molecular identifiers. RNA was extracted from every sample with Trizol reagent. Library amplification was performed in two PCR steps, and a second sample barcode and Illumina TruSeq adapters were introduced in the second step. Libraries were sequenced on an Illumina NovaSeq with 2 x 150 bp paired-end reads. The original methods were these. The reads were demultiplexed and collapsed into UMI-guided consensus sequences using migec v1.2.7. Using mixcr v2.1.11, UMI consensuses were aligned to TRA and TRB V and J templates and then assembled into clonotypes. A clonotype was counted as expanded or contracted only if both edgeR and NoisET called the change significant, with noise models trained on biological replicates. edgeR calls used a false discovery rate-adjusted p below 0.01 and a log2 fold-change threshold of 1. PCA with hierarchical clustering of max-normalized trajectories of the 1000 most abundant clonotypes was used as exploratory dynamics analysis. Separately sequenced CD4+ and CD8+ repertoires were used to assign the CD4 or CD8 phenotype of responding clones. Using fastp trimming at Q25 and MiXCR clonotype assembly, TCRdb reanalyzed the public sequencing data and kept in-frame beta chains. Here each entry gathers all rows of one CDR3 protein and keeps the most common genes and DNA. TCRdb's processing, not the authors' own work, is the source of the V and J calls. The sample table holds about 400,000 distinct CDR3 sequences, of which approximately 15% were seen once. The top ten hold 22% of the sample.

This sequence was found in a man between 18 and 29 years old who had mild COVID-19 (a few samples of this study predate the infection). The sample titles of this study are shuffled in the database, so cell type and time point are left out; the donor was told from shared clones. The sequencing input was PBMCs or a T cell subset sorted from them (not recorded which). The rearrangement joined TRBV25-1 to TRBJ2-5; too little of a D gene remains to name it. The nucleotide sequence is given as TGTGCCAGCAACCCCCCCGGTGAGACCCAGTACTTC. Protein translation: CASNPPGETQYF.